This TCR beta chain was profiled in a study of OX40 agonist ivuxolimab in advanced cancers. The CDR3 is 15 residues long. V was trimmed by 1 base and J by 7 bases, leaving 14 bases between them. Germline lookup yields CDR1 SEHNR and CDR2 FQNEAQ (reference sequence). The repertoire was sequenced with immunoSEQ multiplex PCR; TCRdb's copy has only in-frame clones and lacks some. The sample holds tens of thousands of clones, approximately 95% seen once. On this clone: Antigen unknown.

Findings of the study overall: Clonal expansion was among the lowest in partial responders at 0.1-3.0 mg/kg, especially CD8+. Dosing at 0.1 to 3.0 mg/kg was accompanied by clonal expansion of CD4+ and CD8+ blood T cells by week 6.

The sequence derives from an adult with an advanced solid tumor such as melanoma, head and neck, liver or kidney cancer. The chain is built from TRBV7-9 and TRBJ1-5; D is possibly TRBD1 (5 bases). The sequences come from CD4+ or CD8+ T cells sorted from blood, collected in a trial of the OX40 agonist ivuxolimab. CDR3 nucleotide sequence: TGTGCCAGCAGCTTAGGGGGAGGGGCGGGACAGCCCCAGCATTTT. It yields the protein CASSLGGGAGQPQHF. Complete variable domain (other parts from reference TRBV7-9 and TRBJ1-5): DTGVSQNPRHKITKRGQNVTFRCDPISEHNRLYWYRQTLGQGPEFLTYFQNEAQLEKSRLLSDRFSAERPKGSFSTLEIQRTEQGDSAMYLCASSLGGGAGQPQHFGDGTRLSIL.